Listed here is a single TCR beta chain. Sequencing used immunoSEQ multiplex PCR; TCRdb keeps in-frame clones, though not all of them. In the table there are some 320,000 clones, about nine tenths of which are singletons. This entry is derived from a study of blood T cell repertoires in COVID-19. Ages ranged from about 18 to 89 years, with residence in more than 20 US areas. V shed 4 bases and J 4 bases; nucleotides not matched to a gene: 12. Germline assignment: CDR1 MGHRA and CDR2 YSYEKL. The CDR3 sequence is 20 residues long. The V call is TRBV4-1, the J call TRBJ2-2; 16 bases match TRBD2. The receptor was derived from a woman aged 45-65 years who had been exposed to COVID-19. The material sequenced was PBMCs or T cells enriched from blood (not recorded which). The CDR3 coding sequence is TGCGCCAGCAGCCCTCATCGGGGACTAGCGGGGGGGCAGGGCACCGGGGAGCTGTTTTTT. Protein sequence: CASSPHRGLAGGQGTGELFF.